This is a list of T cell receptor beta chains from one sample in a study of cytomegalovirus exposure and HLA in healthy donors. The table came from immunoSEQ multiplex PCR; TCRdb's copy has only in-frame clones and leaves some out. This repertoire shows some 91,000 clones, roughly 60% found once; its top ten account for 2% to 2.5%. Sequencing was carried out using PBMCs. The source is a human donor in good health. The CDR3 runs from the conserved cysteine through the conserved F or W. D genes are given only for firm matches. The size entry is marked missing in some rows and otherwise reads once, few, many or a size class.

TRBV4-3	few	TRBJ2-3	TRBD2	TGCGCCAGCAGCCAAGATAGGGCTAGCGGGGGTCTGTTCTCATACACAGATACGCAGTATTTT	CASSQDRASGGLFSYTDTQYF
TRBV5-6	NA	TRBJ1-1	NA	TGTGCCAGCAGCTTATTAGGGCTAGGGGGAACTGAAGCTTTCTTT	CASSLLGLGGTEAFF
TRBV29-1	few	TRBJ2-7	NA	TGCAGCGTCGAAATGCCTGACATCCCTGGAGAGCAGTACTTC	CSVEMPDIPGEQYF
TRBV5-6	NA	TRBJ2-3	TRBD1	TGTGCCAGCAGCCGGAGGACAGGGGGCACAGATACGCAGTATTTT	CASSRRTGGTDTQYF
TRBV5-1	NA	TRBJ1-5	NA	TGCGCCAGCAGCTTGGGGGCTTGGAATCAGCCCCAGCATTTT	CASSLGAWNQPQHF
TRBV4-3	NA	TRBJ2-2	TRBD1	TGCGCCAGCAGCCAAGATACTGGACAGGGTGGCACCGGGGAGCTGTTTTTT	CASSQDTGQGGTGELFF
TRBV5-1	NA	TRBJ2-3	TRBD2	TGCGCCAGCAGTGGGGCTAGCGGGGGCGGGGATACGCAGTATTTT	CASSGASGGGDTQYF
TRBV18	few	TRBJ1-5	NA	TGTGCCAGCTCACCAGAGCGGCGGAATAGCAATCAGCCCCAGCATTTT	CASSPERRNSNQPQHF
TRBV7-5	NA	TRBJ1-6	NA	TGTGTCAGAAGCTTAGTCCAGCGTAGCTCCTATAATTCACCCCTCCACTTT	CVRSLVQRSSYNSPLHF
TRBV7-9	NA	TRBJ2-3	TRBD1	TGTGCCAGCAGCTTAAAACAGGGGATGGATACGCAGTATTTT	CASSLKQGMDTQYF
TRBV19	NA	TRBJ1-2	TRBD1	TGTGCCAGTAATGAGGGACAGGGGGCGATCTATGGCTACACCTTC	CASNEGQGAIYGYTF
TRBV10-3	NA	TRBJ2-3	NA	TGTGCCATCAGTGTCGGGACTAGCACAGATACGCAGTATTTT	CAISVGTSTDTQYF
TRBV19	few	TRBJ2-5	TRBD2	TGTGCCAGTAGTCCGAGACTAGCCGGTGAGACCCAGTACTTC	CASSPRLAGETQYF
TRBV7-8	NA	TRBJ1-3	NA	TGTGCCAGCAGCCCCAGGGGCTCTGGAAACACCATATATTTT	CASSPRGSGNTIYF
TRBV4-1	few	TRBJ1-1	NA	TGCGCCAGCAGCCAAGAATTGAGACAGTCTAACACTGAAGCTTTCTTT	CASSQELRQSNTEAFF
TRBV4-3	few	TRBJ2-1	TRBD1	TGCGCCAGCAGCCTGGGACAGGTCTGGAGGGATGAGCAGTTCTTC	CASSLGQVWRDEQFF
TRBV6-5	NA	TRBJ1-3	NA	TGTGCCAGCAGTCCCGGGGGTACGGGGAACACCATATATTTT	CASSPGGTGNTIYF
TRBV7-9	NA	TRBJ2-3	NA	TGTGCCAGCAGCTTCGGGAGAGGTCAGACGGCAAATACAGATACGCAGTATTTT	CASSFGRGQTANTDTQYF
TRBV5-1	NA	TRBJ1-4	NA	TGCGCCAGCAGCTTGGGCCAGGCGATTAATGAAAAACTGTTTTTT	CASSLGQAINEKLFF
TRBV19	NA	TRBJ2-4	TRBD1	TGTGCCAGTTGCGCCGGCGACAGGGGTTGTGTCATTCAGTACTTC	CASCAGDRGCVIQYF
TRBV5-4	few	TRBJ1-3	TRBD1	TGTGCCAGCAGCTTGGCCCGGACAGGGCCACTCTCTGGAAACACCATATATTTT	CASSLARTGPLSGNTIYF
TRBV2	NA	TRBJ1-5	NA	TGTGCCAGCTGCAGACAGGAGCATAGCAATCAGCCCCAGCATTTT	CASCRQEHSNQPQHF
TRBV6-6	NA	TRBJ1-1	NA	TGTGCCAGCAGACCTCGGGGGGGGGAGAACACTGAAGCTTTCTTT	CASRPRGGENTEAFF
TRBV11-1	NA	TRBJ2-1	NA	TGTGCCAGCAGCTTAGTCTCCGGGTTCGATGAGCAGTTCTTC	CASSLVSGFDEQFF
TRBV5-5	NA	TRBJ1-2	NA	TGTGCCAGCAACAACGACCCACAGCCTCTCCTGATTAACTATGGCTACACCTTC	CASNNDPQPLLINYGYTF
TRBV28	few	TRBJ1-1	NA	TGTGCCAGCAGTTCCCCAGGCGGGGGGCGGATCACTGAAGCTTTCTTT	CASSSPGGGRITEAFF
TRBV4-3	NA	TRBJ1-2	NA	TGCGCCAGCAGCCAAGATATAAGTAGCTATGGCTACACCTTC	CASSQDISSYGYTF
TRBV7-6	NA	TRBJ1-1	NA	TGTGCCAGCAGCGCGGCAGGGGTTGTGAACACTGAAGCTTTCTTT	CASSAAGVVNTEAFF
TRBV5-4	NA	TRBJ2-3	TRBD2	TGTGCCAGCAGCCTATCTAGCGGGGGGCTCGAAGATACGCAGTATTTT	CASSLSSGGLEDTQYF
TRBV2	NA	TRBJ1-4	NA	TGTGCCAGCAGTGAAGTGTTCGGGGAAAAACTGTTTTTT	CASSEVFGEKLFF
TRBV19	few	TRBJ1-1	TRBD1	TGTGCCAGTAGTATCAGGGGGCCCACTGAAGCTTTCTTT	CASSIRGPTEAFF
TRBV5-1	NA	TRBJ1-1	NA	TGCGCCAGCAGCTTGGAGGGGCCAAGTTCTACTGAAGCTTTCTTT	CASSLEGPSSTEAFF